This T cell receptor beta chain appears in the sequencing data of a study of blood T cell repertoires in COVID-19. Across the whole study: Sites in the United States, Italy and Spain provided acute and convalescent COVID-19 samples. T cells, B-cell-depleted T cells, or PBMCs provided the cDNA or gDNA that served as material.

Living in about 25 US areas, the participants were between roughly 18 and 90 years of age. Recovered participants had two consecutive negative NP/OP PCR tests, healthcare professional clearance, or symptom resolution. The repertoire was sequenced with immunoSEQ multiplex PCR; TCRdb's copy has only in-frame clones and lacks some. The data hold under 300,000 clones, with around 89% observed a single time. The CDR3 is 15 amino acids. V shed 1 base and J shed 6 bases, with 13 bases lying between them. Germline loops: CDR1 SNHLY, CDR2 FYNNEI. This rearrangement joins TRBV2 to TRBJ1-5; D is unclear. This receptor was obtained from a middle-aged man who had recovered from COVID-19. Sequencing was carried out using PBMCs or T cells enriched from blood (not recorded which). The CDR3 sequence is CASSEVPSEAQPQHF. In DNA, the CDR3 is TGTGCCAGCAGTGAAGTGCCGAGTGAGGCTCAGCCCCAGCATTTT.